This passage covers 31 T cell receptor beta chains from one sample sequenced in a study of cytomegalovirus exposure and HLA in healthy donors. The PCR was carried out with 60 Vbeta primers and 13 Jbeta primers. The assay was immunoSEQ multiplex PCR, and TCRdb's table has in-frame clones only and misses some. The sample carries 210,000 or so clones, about 85% recorded once. The material sequenced was PBMCs. The receptors were sampled from a woman in her 50s in good health and CMV-seropositive.

This chain uses TRBV11-2 with TRBJ1-4, with a tentative D call TRBD1 (6 bases). Per germline, CDR1 SGHAT and CDR2 FQNNGV. The CDR3 extends over 14 amino acids. Trimming took off 4 bases at V and 5 bases at J, with 11 bases between the two ends. The CDR3 nucleotides read TGTGCCAGCAGCTACCCGGGGGGCAATGAAAAACTGTTTTTT. It yields the protein CASSYPGGNEKLFF.

The chain joins TRBV6-5 to TRBJ2-2; unclear D gene. The CDR3 contains 13 residues. Looked up from germline, CDR1 is MNHEY and CDR2 is SVGAGI. The V gene lost 8 bases and the J gene lost 0 bases, with 7 bases spanning the gap. The CDR3 spells CASARANTGELFF. The CDR3 DNA reads as TGTGCCAGCGCGCGTGCGAACACCGGGGAGCTGTTTTTT.

CDR3 in amino acids: CASSLAGVRANEKLFF. CDR3 nucleotides: TGTGCCAGCAGCTTAGCCGGGGTCCGGGCTAATGAAAAACTGTTTTTT. This chain joins TRBV7-9 and TRBJ1-4; D gene ambiguous. The CDR3 extends over 16 amino acids. Germline V gene lookup returns CDR1 SEHNR and CDR2 FQNEAQ (reference sequence). V was clipped by 0 bases and J by 3 bases, with 11 bases between them. The whole variable domain, filled in from reference TRBV7-9 and TRBJ1-4, reads DTGVSQNPRHKITKRGQNVTFRCDPISEHNRLYWYRQTLGQGPEFLTYFQNEAQLEKSRLLSDRFSAERPKGSFSTLEIQRTEQGDSAMYLCASSLAGVRANEKLFFGSGTQLSVL.

The chain links TRBV5-1 to TRBJ2-3; 8 positions match TRBD1. CDR1 is SGHRS and CDR2 is YFSETQ in the germline V gene. The CDR3 contains 15 residues. V shed 4 bases, J shed 4 bases, and the junction held 8 bases outside the gene matches. The DNA for the CDR3 is TGCGCCAGCAGCGGCGGGCAGGGGGCCGCAGATACGCAGTATTTT. Residues: CASSGGQGAADTQYF.

The chain has TRBV9 and TRBJ1-2; D not resolved. This CDR3 region has 16 residues. The V end was cut by 0 bases, the J end by 0 bases, with 12 bases between. In germline, CDR1 is SGDLS, CDR2 YYNGEE. The CDR3 protein is CASSVGAGTTNYGYTF. The CDR3 coding sequence is TGTGCCAGCAGCGTAGGGGCAGGAACGACTAACTATGGCTACACCTTC.

The V call is TRBV19, the J call TRBJ1-5; 9 bases match TRBD1. This CDR3 comprises 15 residues. CDR1 and CDR2 from the germline V gene are LNHDA and SQIVND (reference sequence). The junction had 2 bases not matched to a gene; V was cut back by 3 bases and J by 2 bases. The CDR3 here is CASSIRTGGNQPQHF. CDR3 in DNA: TGTGCCAGTAGTATCCGGACAGGGGGCAATCAGCCCCAGCATTTT.

V is TRBV9 and J is TRBJ2-3, with D possibly TRBD1 on 6 matching bases. The CDR3 extends over 15 amino acids. CDR1 is SGDLS and CDR2 is YYNGEE in the germline V gene. V lost 0 bases, J lost 1 base, and 9 bases lay in between. The CDR3 DNA follows: TGTGCCAGCAGCGTAGATGAGGGGGGCACAGATACGCAGTATTTT. It encodes CASSVDEGGTDTQYF.

This chain uses TRBV4-2 with TRBJ2-5; 9 bases match TRBD2. With V trimmed by 0 bases and J by 0 bases, 5 bases remained unmatched. Germline values: CDR1 LGHNA, CDR2 YNFKEQ. There are 17 residues in the CDR3. CDR3 in amino acids: CASSQDAGGSYQETQYF. The DNA for the CDR3 is TGTGCCAGCAGCCAAGATGCGGGGGGGTCGTACCAAGAGACCCAGTACTTC.

The table lists this clone with a count of one. The chain combines TRBV5-4 with TRBJ2-1, with 9 bases lining up with TRBD2. V was clipped by 3 bases and J by 8 bases; unmatched bases: 15. Germline CDR1 reads SGHNT; CDR2 reads YYREEE (reference sequence). The CDR3 covers 17 residues. CDR3 loop: CASSYYYAGGRIDEQFF. The CDR3 nucleotides are TGTGCCAGCAGCTATTATTACGCGGGGGGGCGTATCGATGAGCAGTTCTTC.

CDR3 sequence reads: CASGPFDSGNTIYF. The CDR3 DNA reads TGTGCCAGCGGCCCCTTTGATTCTGGAAACACCATATATTTT. The chain employs TRBV7-9 and TRBJ1-3; D remains unclear. This CDR3 spans 14 amino acids. Trimming left V 8 bases short and J 1 base short, with 12 bases between. The germline CDR1 and CDR2 sequences are SEHNR and FQNEAQ (reference sequence).

This chain joins TRBV28 and TRBJ2-7; a possible D gene is TRBD1 (6 bases). CDR3 length equals 15 residues. V was pared by 6 bases and J by 0 bases, with 15 bases between. The germline V gene has CDR1 MDHEN and CDR2 SYDVKM. CDR3 bases: TGTGCCAGCAGGGGGGCAGAAACAGGCTCCTACGAGCAGTACTTC. Translation gives CASRGAETGSYEQYF. The full variable domain, rest sourced from reference TRBV28 and TRBJ2-7, is DVKVTQSSRYLVKRTGEKVFLECVQDMDHENMFWYRQDPGLGLRLIYFSYDVKMKEKGDIPEGYSVSREKKERFSLILESASTNQTSMYLCASRGAETGSYEQYFGPGTRLTVT.

This chain uses TRBV4-2 with TRBJ1-1; no clear D gene. Germline V gives CDR1 LGHNA, CDR2 YNFKEQ. The CDR3 sequence is 12 residues long. V shed 5 bases and J shed 8 bases, with 12 bases lying between them. CDR3 loop: CASSYDGDEAFF. CDR3 in DNA: TGTGCCAGCAGCTACGACGGAGACGAAGCTTTCTTT.

The gene calls are TRBV7-2 and TRBJ1-1, with 7 bases that match TRBD1. Looked up from germline, CDR1 is SGHTA and CDR2 is FQGNSA. The trim removed 4 bases at V and 4 bases at J, leaving 6 bases unmatched. This CDR3 has 14 residues. The CDR3 is CASSSGTEGTEAFF. The DNA of the CDR3 is TGTGCCAGCAGCTCCGGGACAGAGGGCACTGAAGCTTTCTTT. The full variable domain, with the rest looked up from reference TRBV7-2 and TRBJ1-1, is GAGVSQSPSNKVTEKGKDVELRCDPISGHTALYWYRQSLGQGLEFLIYFQGNSAPDKSGLPSDRFSAERTGGSVSTLTIQRTQQEDSAVYLCASSSGTEGTEAFFGQGTRLTVV.

The J gene is TRBJ2-7, the V gene TRBV5-1; 10 bases line up with TRBD2. The V gene end was trimmed by 0 bases and the J gene end by 3 bases; junction bases not matched to a gene: 3. Germline CDR1 and CDR2: SGHRS and YFSETQ. The length of the CDR3 is 15 residues. The CDR3 is CASSLVERGGYEQYF. CDR3 nucleotide sequence: TGCGCCAGCAGCTTGGTCGAGCGGGGGGGCTACGAGCAGTACTTC.

The chain has TRBV5-1 and TRBJ1-4, with D tentatively TRBD1 (5 bases). In germline, CDR1 is SGHRS, CDR2 YFSETQ. V dropped 0 bases and J dropped 3 bases, with 6 bases sitting between them. This CDR3 spans 14 amino acids. The CDR3 is CASSLGGANEKLFF. The CDR3 DNA reads as TGCGCCAGCAGCTTGGGGGGGGCTAATGAAAAACTGTTTTTT.

This clone occurred once. This sequence joins TRBV28 and TRBJ1-5, with 8 bases fitting TRBD1. With V trimmed by 5 bases and J by 5 bases, 8 bases remained unmatched. CDR3 length: 15 amino acids. Germline CDR1 reads MDHEN; CDR2 reads SYDVKM. The CDR3: CASSRQGRRDQPQHF. CDR3 DNA sequence: TGTGCCAGCAGTCGACAGGGGAGGCGCGATCAGCCCCAGCATTTT.

The chain is built from TRBV28 and TRBJ1-6; D perhaps matches TRBD1 (5 bases). This CDR3 spans 15 amino acids. Germline CDR1 MDHEN, CDR2 SYDVKM. Deletions cut 6 bases from V and 1 base from J, with 10 bases between. CDR3 loop: CASRHQGSYNSPLHF. The DNA for the CDR3 is TGTGCCAGCAGACATCAGGGTTCCTATAATTCACCCCTCCACTTT.

The chain recombines TRBV5-1 with TRBJ2-2; 7 bases are shared with TRBD1. J gave up 2 bases and V 0 bases, and 4 bases lay outside the gene matches. Germline values: CDR1 SGHRS, CDR2 YFSETQ. This CDR3 contains 16 residues. In DNA form, the CDR3 reads TGCGCCAGCAGCTTGGCACAGGGGCTTAACACCGGGGAGCTGTTTTTT. Amino acid sequence: CASSLAQGLNTGELFF.

There are a few counts of this clone. The chain is built from TRBV4-3 and TRBJ2-1; 8 nucleotides match TRBD2. The CDR3 length is 14 residues. Germline-derived CDR1 and CDR2 are LGHNA and YSLEER. V was pared by 5 bases and J by 10 bases, with 10 bases of the junction left unmatched. Here the CDR3 DNA reads TGCGCCAGCAGCACAGGGCGGGGGGATTGGGAGCAGTTCTTC. Translating it yields CASSTGRGDWEQFF.

The chain has TRBV20-1 and TRBJ2-5, with D unresolved. The end of the DNA is better explained by TRBJ2-7, so the J call may be wrong. The CDR3 totals 11 residues. Germline assignment: CDR1 DFQATT and CDR2 SNEGSKA (reference sequence). Here the CDR3 reads CSGALSYEQYF. The CDR3 DNA reads TGCAGTGGGGCCCTTTCCTACGAGCAGTACTTC.

CDR3 DNA sequence: TGTGCCAGTCGGGAGGCAGGGGCGGGCACCGGGGAGCTGTTTTTT. Amino acids: CASREAGAGTGELFF. This chain joins TRBV5-6 and TRBJ2-2; D is perhaps TRBD2 (7 bases). Germline lookup yields CDR1 SGHDT and CDR2 YYEEEE. The CDR3 spans 15 residues. V was shortened by 8 bases and J by 4 bases, with 18 bases between the two germline ends.

This chain uses TRBV14 with TRBJ2-1; D unclear. CDR3 length equals 15 residues. The germline V gene has CDR1 SGHDN and CDR2 FVKESK. Trimming left V 4 bases short and J 5 bases short, with 15 bases between. Written as DNA, the CDR3 is TGTGCCAGCAGCCTAAGATTCATCGAGAACAATGAGCAGTTCTTC. Its protein is CASSLRFIENNEQFF.

The chain has TRBV6-5 and TRBJ2-5; weak D call: TRBD1 (5 bases). The DNA matches TRBJ2-7 better at its end, which makes the J call doubtful. The length of the CDR3 is 13 residues. The germline CDR1 and CDR2 sequences are MNHEY and SVGAGI. This CDR3 is CASSYSPGNEQYF. In DNA form, the CDR3 reads TGTGCCAGCAGTTACTCTCCAGGGAACGAGCAGTACTTC.

This chain uses TRBV7-2 with TRBJ2-5; 12 bases align to TRBD2. V shed 4 bases and J 0 bases; nucleotides not matched to a gene: 6. This CDR3 comprises 17 residues. From germline, CDR1 is SGHTA and CDR2 FQGNSA. CDR3 nucleotides: TGTGCCAGCAGCTCGCTCGGACTAGCGGGGTACCAAGAGACCCAGTACTTC. Amino acid sequence: CASSSLGLAGYQETQYF.

The CDR3 protein is CASSGVGGNTEAFF. CDR3 DNA: TGTGCCAGCAGCGGAGTAGGTGGGAACACTGAAGCTTTCTTT. This chain joins TRBV7-8 and TRBJ1-1, with D unresolved. Germline CDR1 SGHVS, CDR2 FQNEAQ. V lost 5 bases and J 1 base, leaving 11 bases between the germline ends. The CDR3 length is 14 residues. The variable domain in full, completed from reference TRBV7-8 and TRBJ1-1, reads GAGVSQSPRYKVAKRGQDVALRCDPISGHVSLFWYQQALGQGPEFLTYFQNEAQLDKSGLPSDRFFAERPEGSVSTLKIQRTQQEDSAVYLCASSGVGGNTEAFFGQGTRLTVV.

V usage is TRBV28 and J usage is TRBJ2-7, with 10 bases identical to TRBD1. Germline V CDR1 and CDR2: MDHEN, SYDVKM. The CDR3 has 15 residues. The ends lost 3 bases at V and 0 bases at J; junction bases unmatched: 2. The CDR3 is CASSFGTGDSYEQYF. The CDR3, as DNA: TGTGCCAGCAGTTTCGGGACAGGGGACTCCTACGAGCAGTACTTC.

The table lists this clone with a few counts. This chain connects TRBV6-5 to TRBJ2-7, with 8 bases identical to TRBD2. Germline values: CDR1 MNHEY, CDR2 SVGAGI. CDR3 length equals 14 residues. The J segment lost 3 bases and the V segment lost 5 bases, leaving 6 bases of the junction unmatched. The CDR3 is CASSTHSGDYEQYF. The CDR3 DNA reads as TGTGCCAGCAGTACCCATAGCGGGGACTACGAGCAGTACTTC.

This clone was counted a single time. The chain links TRBV18 to TRBJ1-5; D is ambiguous. Trimming left V 2 bases short and J 5 bases short, with 7 bases between. There are 13 residues in the CDR3. Germline CDR1 and CDR2: KGHSH and LQKENI. CDR3 nucleotides: TGTGCCAGCTCACCAGAATCAGATCAGCCCCAGCATTTT. The encoded protein is CASSPESDQPQHF.

The rearrangement joins TRBV7-2 to TRBJ1-2; 11 bases are a match to TRBD1. V shed 1 base and J 8 bases; nucleotides not matched to a gene: 6. The CDR3 has 15 residues. CDR1 is SGHTA and CDR2 is FQGNSA in the germline V gene. CDR3 residues: CASSLGWTGGGGYTF. CDR3 sequence (DNA): TGTGCCAGCAGCTTAGGATGGACAGGGGGCGGGGGCTACACCTTC.

This chain connects TRBV15 to TRBJ1-1; 9 bases line up with TRBD1. This CDR3 is built from 16 residues. The ends lost 4 bases at V and 4 bases at J; junction bases unmatched: 10. From germline, CDR1 is LNHNV and CDR2 YYDKDF (reference sequence). CDR3 sequence reads: CATSKAPGQGVTEAFF. CDR3 bases: TGTGCCACCAGCAAAGCCCCGGGACAGGGCGTCACTGAAGCTTTCTTT. The full variable domain, completed using reference TRBV15 and TRBJ1-1, is DAMVIQNPRYQVTQFGKPVTLSCSQTLNHNVMYWYQQKSSQAPKLLFHYYDKDFNNEADTPDNFQSRRPNTSFCFLDIRSPGLGDTAMYLCATSKAPGQGVTEAFFGQGTRLTVV.

The rearrangement uses TRBV6-1 and TRBJ1-5; 10 bases align to TRBD1. The CDR3 consists of 14 residues. Germline CDR1 reads MNHNS; CDR2 reads SASEGT. Unmatched junction bases numbered 8, after V lost 8 bases and J lost 7 bases. This CDR3 is CASGGQGSGQPQHF. CDR3 DNA sequence: TGTGCCAGCGGGGGACAGGGGAGCGGCCAGCCCCAGCATTTT.